Included here is one T cell receptor beta chain sequence, with context. What it binds is not known. Researchers amplified the TCR beta CDR3 regions from RNA transcripts. Carried out on the TCR CDR3, a first-round RT-PCR used the HTBI primer set. TCRdb reprocessed the multiplex PCR reads via MiXCR and lists one record per CDR3 protein. The table has fewer than 900,000 distinct CDR3 sequences, roughly 15% seen once. CDR1 is MNHNY, CDR2 SVGAGI, per germline (reference sequence). V dropped 0 bases and J dropped 6; count of bases not matched to a gene: 5. This CDR3 is built from 15 residues. This sample is part of a study of T cells in Graves' hyperthyroidism and ophthalmopathy. Study-wide findings and caveats: Ophthalmopathy onset followed model prediction by a median around 6.6 months.

From 8.5 to 10 ml of fresh peripheral blood, PBMCs were isolated. Sequencing used blood. The sequence was collected from a man younger than 35 with Graves' hyperthyroidism. This chain connects TRBV6-6 to TRBJ2-1, with 7 bases lining up with TRBD2. The CDR3 DNA reads TGTGCCAGCAGTTACTCTCCCCGGGGGGTCAATGAGCAGTTCTTC. This codes for CASSYSPRGVNEQFF.